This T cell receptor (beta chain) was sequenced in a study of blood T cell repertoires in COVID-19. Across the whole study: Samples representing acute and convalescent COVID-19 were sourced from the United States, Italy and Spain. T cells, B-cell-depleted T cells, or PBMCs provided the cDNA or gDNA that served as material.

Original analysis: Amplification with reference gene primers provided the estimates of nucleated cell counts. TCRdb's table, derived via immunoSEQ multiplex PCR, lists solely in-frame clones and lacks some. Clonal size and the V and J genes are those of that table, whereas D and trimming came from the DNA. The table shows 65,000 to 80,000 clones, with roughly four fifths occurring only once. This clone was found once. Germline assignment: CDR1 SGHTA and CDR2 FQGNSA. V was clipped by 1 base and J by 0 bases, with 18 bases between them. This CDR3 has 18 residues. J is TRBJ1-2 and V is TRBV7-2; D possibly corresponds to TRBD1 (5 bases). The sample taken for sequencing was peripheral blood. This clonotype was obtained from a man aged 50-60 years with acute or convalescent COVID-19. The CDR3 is CASSLDAGWSVTNYGYTF. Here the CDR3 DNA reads TGTGCCAGCAGCTTAGATGCAGGGTGGTCGGTGACTAACTATGGCTACACCTTC.